In its sample, the clone carrying this T cell receptor (beta chain) ranks as medium-sized. The antigen remains undetermined. Measured with immunoSEQ multiplex PCR; TCRdb has only the in-frame clones, and not every one. The table records some 290,000 clones, just under 85% of them present only once. Treatment in this sample: about 20 received Ad26.COV2.S at low or high dose, single or two shots; several received placebo; per-sample allocation not given. Each sample was drawn 63 days after the first injection (of vaccine or placebo). These data are taken from a study of Ad26.COV2.S vaccination and SARS-CoV-2 variants. For the study at large: Intramuscularly, Ad26.COV2.S was given either once or twice, 56 days apart. Study outcomes and limitations: Non-spike TCR breadth was similar in vaccine and placebo recipients.

The sequencing used peripheral blood, collected in a trial of Ad26.COV2.S vaccine versus placebo. The sequence was obtained from a person between 18 and 65 years old who received the Ad26.COV2.S COVID-19 vaccine or a placebo.

DNA of the CDR3: TGTGCCAGCAGTAAACCATTAAAGGGATCAAGACAGGGGGGAACCTACGAGCAGTACTTC. Translated: CASSKPLKGSRQGGTYEQYF. The gene calls are TRBV2 and TRBJ2-7; TRBD1 aligns across 9 bases. This CDR3 region has 20 residues. The ends lost 5 bases at V and 2 bases at J; junction bases unmatched: 22. Germline CDR1 and CDR2: SNHLY and FYNNEI.